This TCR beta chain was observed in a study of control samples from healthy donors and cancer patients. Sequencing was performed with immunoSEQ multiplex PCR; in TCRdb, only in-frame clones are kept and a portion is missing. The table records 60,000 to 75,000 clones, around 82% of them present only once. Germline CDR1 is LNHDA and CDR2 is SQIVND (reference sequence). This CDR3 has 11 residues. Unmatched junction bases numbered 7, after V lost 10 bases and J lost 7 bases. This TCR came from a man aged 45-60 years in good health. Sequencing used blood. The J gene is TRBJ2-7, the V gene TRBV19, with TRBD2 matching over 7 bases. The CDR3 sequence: CATAWRGEQYF. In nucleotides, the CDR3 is TGTGCCACTGCGTGGCGGGGGGAGCAGTACTTC. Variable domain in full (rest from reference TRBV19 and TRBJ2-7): DGGITQSPKYLFRKEGQNVTLSCEQNLNHDAMYWYRQDPGQGLRLIYYSQIVNDFQKGDIAEGYSVSREKKESFPLTVTSAQKNPTAFYLCATAWRGEQYFGPGTRLTVT.